The 31 T cell receptor beta chains reported below all come from one sample, sequenced in a study of OX40 agonist ivuxolimab in advanced cancers. Using immunoSEQ multiplex PCR, the repertoire was profiled, and TCRdb retains in-frame clones only, with some absent. The sample records 30,000 to 40,000 clones, roughly 87% being singletons. This specimen was CD4+ or CD8+ T cells sorted from blood, taken in a trial of the OX40 agonist ivuxolimab. The origin of the receptors is an adult with an advanced solid tumor such as melanoma, head and neck, liver or kidney cancer.

The rearrangement uses TRBV30 and TRBJ2-2; possibly TRBD1 for D (6 bases). Germline-derived CDR1 and CDR2 are GTSNPN and SVGIG (reference sequence). Between the trimmed V and J ends, which lost 1 base and 0 bases, there was a span of 9 bases. The CDR3 contains 15 residues. The CDR3: CAWSGQVSNTGELFF. DNA for the CDR3: TGTGCCTGGAGTGGACAGGTCTCGAACACCGGGGAGCTGTTTTTT.

This chain joins TRBV19 and TRBJ2-1, with 8 bases identical to TRBD2. The CDR3 is 15 amino acids. Trimming took 3 bases from V and 7 from J; bases not matched to a gene: 8. Germline values: CDR1 LNHDA, CDR2 SQIVND (reference sequence). DNA for the CDR3: TGTGCCAGTAGTATTTTTGCGGGGGGAAGGAATGAGCAGTTCTTC. It is translated as CASSIFAGGRNEQFF.

The chain joins TRBV7-8 to TRBJ2-7; 10 bases align to TRBD2. The CDR3 length is 16 residues. V shed 1 base, J shed 5 bases, and the junction held 8 bases outside the gene matches. From germline, CDR1 is SGHVS and CDR2 FQNEAQ. The CDR3 DNA reads as TGTGCCAGCAGCTTAGTGGGGCCTAGCGGGAGCGACGAGCAGTACTTC. Translated, it gives CASSLVGPSGSDEQYF.

This chain joins TRBV19 and TRBJ2-1, with unresolved D. CDR1 and CDR2 (germline): LNHDA, SQIVND (reference sequence). V lost 3 bases and J 0 bases, leaving 15 bases between the germline ends. This CDR3 has 17 residues. The CDR3 region is CASSMDASSLSYNEQFF. The CDR3 coding sequence is TGTGCCAGTAGTATGGACGCATCTTCGCTCTCCTACAATGAGCAGTTCTTC.

The chain has TRBV4-1 and TRBJ2-7, with D uncertain. V was pared by 0 bases and J by 3 bases, with 3 bases between. Germline CDR1 and CDR2: MGHRA and YSYEKL. The CDR3 spans 12 residues. This CDR3 reads CASSQDGYEQYF. The DNA of the CDR3 is TGCGCCAGCAGCCAAGATGGCTACGAGCAGTACTTC.

V usage is TRBV30 and J usage is TRBJ2-2; tentative D call: TRBD2 (6 bases). CDR3 length: 14 amino acids. Trimming shortened V by 4 bases and J by 8 bases, and 17 bases separated the two germline ends. CDR1 GTSNPN and CDR2 SVGIG come from the germline V gene (reference sequence). CDR3 sequence reads: CAWNVLASGGELFF. CDR3 DNA: TGTGCCTGGAATGTACTAGCCTCTGGAGGGGAGCTGTTTTTT. Variable domain in full (rest from reference TRBV30 and TRBJ2-2): SQTIHQWPATLVQPVGSPLSLECTVEGTSNPNLYWYRQAAGRGLQLLFYSVGIGQISSEVPQNLSASRPQDRQFILSSKKLLLSDSGFYLCAWNVLASGGELFFGEGSRLTVL.

This clone was found once. V usage is TRBV5-8 and J usage is TRBJ2-1; maybe TRBD2 (5 bases). CDR3 size: 15 residues. V dropped 3 bases and J dropped 4 bases, with 14 bases sitting between them. The germline CDR1 and CDR2 sequences are SGHTS and YDEGEE. This CDR3 reads CASSYRLSGYNEQFF. For the CDR3, the DNA is TGTGCCAGCAGCTACCGATTGTCGGGATACAATGAGCAGTTCTTC.

The chain uses TRBV4-1 and TRBJ1-6; perhaps TRBD1 as D (5 bases). The CDR3 is 15 amino acids. Germline values: CDR1 MGHRA, CDR2 YSYEKL. Trimming left V 1 base short and J 10 bases short, with 14 bases between. As DNA, the CDR3 is TGCGCCAGCAGCCAAGGAACAGGCGGTGGGTCACCCCTCCACTTT. This translates into CASSQGTGGGSPLHF.

The chain has TRBV11-1 and TRBJ1-2; the D gene is possibly TRBD1 (6 bases). There are 16 residues in the CDR3. Per the germline V gene, CDR1 is SGHAT and CDR2 is FQDESV (reference sequence). V lost 2 bases to trimming and J lost 3 bases, with 16 bases between them. The CDR3 DNA sequence: TGTGCCAGCAGCTTATTCCCAATCGGACAGTACTATGGCTACACCTTC. This encodes CASSLFPIGQYYGYTF.

The gene calls are TRBV6-5 and TRBJ2-1; TRBD1 is a possible D gene (7 bases). Germline lookup yields CDR1 MNHEY and CDR2 SVGAGI. V was shortened by 6 bases and J by 0 bases, with 12 bases between the two germline ends. The CDR3 has 15 amino acids. The CDR3 here is CASRLQGGSYNEQFF. Here the CDR3 DNA reads TGTGCCAGCAGGCTTCAGGGGGGCTCCTACAATGAGCAGTTCTTC.

There are a few counts of this clone. The chain employs TRBV7-9 and TRBJ1-5; 8 bases agree with TRBD1. The CDR3 covers 19 residues. Germline V lookup: CDR1 SEHNR, CDR2 FQNEAQ (reference sequence). Losses at the gene ends were 5 bases for V and 2 bases for J; bases not matched to a gene: 17. The CDR3 region is CASSAPAVGQGGGNQPQHF. CDR3 in DNA: TGTGCCAGCAGCGCCCCCGCGGTCGGACAGGGAGGAGGCAATCAGCCCCAGCATTTT.

In regard to this clone: Other DNA sequences of this sample code for an identical CDR3. This chain connects TRBV28 to TRBJ2-2; 9 nucleotides agree with TRBD2. CDR1 MDHEN and CDR2 SYDVKM come from the germline V gene. The CDR3 is 16 residues long. The V gene end was trimmed by 6 bases and the J gene end by 5 bases; junction bases not matched to a gene: 10. The CDR3 region has the DNA TGTGCCAGCAGGCGGACCGGGACTAGCAGGACCGGGGAGCTGTTTTTT. This gives the protein CASRRTGTSRTGELFF. Full variable domain (outside the CDR3, taken from reference TRBV28 and TRBJ2-2): DVKVTQSSRYLVKRTGEKVFLECVQDMDHENMFWYRQDPGLGLRLIYFSYDVKMKEKGDIPEGYSVSREKKERFSLILESASTNQTSMYLCASRRTGTSRTGELFFGEGSRLTVL.

This clone has just one count. The V and J genes are TRBV4-1 and TRBJ2-1; D is perhaps TRBD2 (5 bases). Trimming removed 0 bases at V and 6 bases at J, with 15 bases between. The germline V gene has CDR1 MGHRA and CDR2 YSYEKL. The CDR3 covers 16 residues. DNA of the CDR3: TGCGCCAGCAGCCAAGATCGGGGAGCGCGAAGCAATGAGCAGTTCTTC. Translation gives CASSQDRGARSNEQFF.

This chain connects TRBV19 to TRBJ1-2; no firm D call. Trimming shortened V by 5 bases and J by 6 bases, and 7 bases separated the two germline ends. This CDR3 has 11 residues. Germline assignment: CDR1 LNHDA and CDR2 SQIVND (reference sequence). The CDR3 nucleotides are TGTGCCAGTAGTGATCCCGATGGCTACACCTTC. Protein product: CASSDPDGYTF.

J is TRBJ2-3 and V is TRBV29-1; the D gene is possibly TRBD1 (6 bases). The CDR3 covers 12 residues. The ends were cut back, 3 bases at V and 7 bases at J, with 11 bases in the middle. Germline V lookup: CDR1 SQVTM, CDR2 ANQGSEA. The CDR3 DNA sequence: TGCAGCGTTGACCGGACAGATAATACGCAGTATTTT. Its translation is CSVDRTDNTQYF.

The table lists this clone with a count of one. The junction shows a germline mismatch at one end, possibly a read error. In nucleotides, the CDR3 is TGTGCCAGTAGGATAGGGACAGCGAACACTGAAGCTTTCTTT. This gives the protein CASRIGTANTEAFF. The chain has TRBV19 and TRBJ1-1, with 7 bases identical to TRBD1. In germline, CDR1 is LNHDA, CDR2 SQIVND (reference sequence). The CDR3 loop spans 14 amino acids.

The chain carries TRBV29-1 and TRBJ1-4; tentatively, D is TRBD1 (5 bases). The CDR3 runs to 17 residues. Germline values: CDR1 SQVTM, CDR2 ANQGSEA. The V end lost 2 bases, the J end lost 0 bases, and 16 bases lay between the germline ends. CDR3 coding DNA: TGCAGCGTTGAATTGCAGGGCGTTCATTCAACTAATGAAAAACTGTTTTTT. Encoded protein: CSVELQGVHSTNEKLFF.

The chain recombines TRBV28 with TRBJ1-4, with unresolved D. CDR1 is MDHEN, CDR2 SYDVKM, per germline. With 3 bases removed from V and 3 bases from J, the gap between germline ends came to 14 bases. This CDR3 is built from 16 residues. The CDR3 sequence is CASSLSDEPANEKLFF. The CDR3 nucleotides read TGTGCCAGCAGTTTGTCGGATGAGCCAGCTAATGAAAAACTGTTTTTT. Full variable domain (remainder filled in from reference TRBV28 and TRBJ1-4): DVKVTQSSRYLVKRTGEKVFLECVQDMDHENMFWYRQDPGLGLRLIYFSYDVKMKEKGDIPEGYSVSREKKERFSLILESASTNQTSMYLCASSLSDEPANEKLFFGSGTQLSVL.

The genes are TRBV19 and TRBJ1-2; tentatively, D is TRBD1 (5 bases). CDR3 length: 15 amino acids. The ends were cut back, 4 bases at V and 4 bases at J, with 16 bases in the middle. Germline CDR1 LNHDA, CDR2 SQIVND (reference sequence). The CDR3 DNA is TGTGCCAGTAGTACCGGGACTTTCGGGGGCTATGGCTACACCTTC. Translating gives CASSTGTFGGYGYTF.

J is TRBJ2-5 and V is TRBV7-9; D possibly corresponds to TRBD1 (6 bases). The J call may be in error: the DNA end matches TRBJ2-7 better. The germline gives CDR1 SEHNR, CDR2 FQNEAQ (reference sequence). The CDR3 totals 14 residues. The CDR3 DNA reads as TGTGCCAGCAGCCCTCAGGGGAACCCCTACGAGCAGTACTTC. It translates to CASSPQGNPYEQYF.

The V and J genes are TRBV27 and TRBJ2-7, with D possibly TRBD1 on 6 matching bases. Germline V gene data show CDR1 as MNHEY and CDR2 as SMNVEV (reference sequence). This CDR3 spans 14 amino acids. Trimming stripped 2 bases from V and 1 base from J, with 9 bases between. DNA of the CDR3: TGTGCCAGCAGTTTAGGTACAGGGTCCTACGAGCAGTACTTC. Translated: CASSLGTGSYEQYF.

The chain carries TRBV15 and TRBJ2-7, with 11 bases that match TRBD2. The CDR3 totals 15 residues. Trimming removed 3 bases from V and 2 bases from J; junction bases left unmatched: 3. Germline CDR1 reads LNHNV; CDR2 reads YYDKDF (reference sequence). The CDR3 sequence: CATSSLAGGPYEQYF. CDR3 DNA sequence: TGTGCCACCAGCAGTTTAGCGGGAGGGCCCTACGAGCAGTACTTC.

V usage is TRBV9 and J usage is TRBJ2-3, with 8 positions matching TRBD2. The CDR3 has 15 amino acids. V shed 2 bases, J shed 2 bases, and the junction held 4 bases outside the gene matches. The germline CDR1 and CDR2 sequences are SGDLS and YYNGEE. The CDR3 nucleotides read TGTGCCAGCAGCGTGTACGGGAGGGACACAGATACGCAGTATTTT. It translates to CASSVYGRDTDTQYF.

V gene TRBV5-8 combines with J gene TRBJ1-1, with no clear D. V lost 6 bases and J lost 4, with 19 bases in between. The CDR3 length is 15 residues. From germline, CDR1 is SGHTS and CDR2 YDEGEE. In DNA, the CDR3 is TGTGCCAGCACCCCCAGACTACTAGGGAGCACTGAAGCTTTCTTT. Translating it yields CASTPRLLGSTEAFF.

The CDR3 DNA reads as TGTGCCAGCTTTAGCGGGGAGACCCAGTACTTC. It codes for CASFSGETQYF. This chain connects TRBV7-3 to TRBJ2-5; 7 bases line up with TRBD2. V lost 8 bases and J lost 5; bases outside the gene matches: 2. The length of the CDR3 is 11 residues. Germline CDR1 is SGHTA and CDR2 is FQGTGA.

V gene TRBV7-7 combines with J gene TRBJ2-1, with D tentatively TRBD1 or TRBD2 (7 bases each). Germline-derived CDR1 and CDR2 are SSHAT and FNYEAQ (reference sequence). This CDR3 is 15 amino acids long. Trimming removed 5 bases at V and 9 bases at J, with 20 bases between. The CDR3 loop reads CASSDDRVWEGEQFF. The CDR3, as DNA: TGTGCCAGCAGCGACGACAGGGTCTGGGAGGGTGAGCAGTTCTTC.

The chain carries TRBV6-5 and TRBJ1-1; D perhaps matches TRBD1 (6 bases). Per germline, CDR1 MNHEY and CDR2 SVGAGI. V was pared by 8 bases and J by 4 bases, with 8 bases between. There are 11 residues in the CDR3. The CDR3 loop reads CASEQGTEAFF. Written as DNA, the CDR3 is TGTGCCAGCGAACAGGGCACTGAAGCTTTCTTT.

The V and J genes are TRBV4-1 and TRBJ2-7; the match to TRBD2 covers 9 bases. V was clipped by 0 bases and J by 3 bases; unmatched bases: 9. The CDR3 loop spans 17 amino acids. Germline V CDR1 and CDR2: MGHRA, YSYEKL. The CDR3 coding sequence is TGCGCCAGCAGCCAAGAGGGTCGGGTAGCGGGGGTCTACGAGCAGTACTTC. Translating it yields CASSQEGRVAGVYEQYF.

This clone was seen only once. The chain uses TRBV2 and TRBJ2-7; D unclear. This CDR3 has 14 amino acids. V was cut by 6 bases and J by 3 bases, with 15 bases left in between. Looked up from germline, CDR1 is SNHLY and CDR2 is FYNNEI. The CDR3 loop reads CASRDSLFVYEQYF. CDR3 sequence (DNA): TGTGCCAGCAGAGATTCCTTATTCGTCTACGAGCAGTACTTC.

The rearrangement joins TRBV9 to TRBJ1-1, with D possibly matching TRBD1 (5 bases). CDR3 length: 14 residues. The germline V gene encodes CDR1 SGDLS and CDR2 YYNGEE. Trimming left V 0 bases short and J 11 bases short, with 17 bases between. The CDR3, as DNA: TGTGCCAGCAGCGTAGGCGGGACCTCCATGGCGGCTTTCTTT. Its protein is CASSVGGTSMAAFF.

V is TRBV5-6 and J is TRBJ1-5; TRBD1 matches at 7 bases. After removal of 4 bases from V and 6 bases from J, the junction contained 10 bases not matched to a gene. The CDR3 extends over 15 amino acids. Germline V CDR1 and CDR2: SGHDT, YYEEEE. In DNA, the CDR3 is TGTGCCAGCAGCGCCCTAGGGGGCGCGGGTCAGCCCCAGCATTTT. It encodes CASSALGGAGQPQHF.